Each of the 5 T cell receptor beta chains below was sequenced from the same sample in a study of blood T cell repertoires in COVID-19. Here immunoSEQ multiplex PCR was the method, and the copy in TCRdb shows in-frame clones only, minus some. The table shows tens of thousands of clones, with roughly 89% occurring only once. Input material: peripheral blood. These receptors were taken from a man aged 80 or over with acute or convalescent COVID-19.

V is TRBV18 and J is TRBJ1-4, with D perhaps TRBD1 (6 bases). The CDR3 runs to 17 residues. Germline loops: CDR1 KGHSH, CDR2 LQKENI. V gave up 2 bases and J gave up 5 bases, with 18 bases separating them. CDR3 sequence reads: CASSPTDSVSRNEKLFF. The CDR3 DNA follows: TGTGCCAGCTCACCAACGGACAGCGTGTCGAGGAATGAAAAACTGTTTTTT.

The CDR3 loop is CASTPLASRSPYEQYF. CDR3 DNA sequence: TGTGCCAGCACCCCCCTGGCCTCGCGGAGCCCCTACGAGCAGTACTTC. This sequence joins TRBV28 and TRBJ2-7; D unresolved. The germline V gene has CDR1 MDHEN and CDR2 SYDVKM. V lost 7 bases and J 2 bases, leaving 21 bases between the germline ends. CDR3 length: 16 residues.

The V gene is TRBV7-2, the J gene TRBJ2-1, with TRBD2 as a possible D gene (6 bases). Germline V gives CDR1 SGHTA, CDR2 FQGNSA. V lost 1 base to trimming and J lost 8 bases, with 9 bases between them. The CDR3 sequence is 13 residues long. CDR3 sequence: CASSLVREDEQFF. The CDR3 DNA is TGTGCCAGCAGCTTAGTCAGGGAGGATGAGCAGTTCTTC. The complete variable domain, with remaining parts taken from reference TRBV7-2 and TRBJ2-1, reads GAGVSQSPSNKVTEKGKDVELRCDPISGHTALYWYRQSLGQGLEFLIYFQGNSAPDKSGLPSDRFSAERTGGSVSTLTIQRTQQEDSAVYLCASSLVREDEQFFGPGTRLTVL.

The rearrangement uses TRBV19 and TRBJ2-3, with D tentatively TRBD2 (6 bases). Germline V gene data show CDR1 as LNHDA and CDR2 as SQIVND (reference sequence). Trimming pared 5 bases from V and 2 bases from J, leaving 17 bases between. CDR3 length equals 16 residues. The CDR3 loop is CASSHGTGRFTDTQYF. The CDR3 region has the DNA TGTGCCAGTAGTCACGGGACGGGGAGGTTCACAGATACGCAGTATTTT.

J is TRBJ1-5 and V is TRBV15, with a tentative D call TRBD1 (6 bases). V was cut by 2 bases and J by 0 bases, with 20 bases left in between. This CDR3 comprises 19 residues. CDR1 is LNHNV, CDR2 YYDKDF, per germline (reference sequence). CDR3 protein: CATSRSRQANRDSNQPQHF. In DNA form, the CDR3 reads TGTGCCACCAGCAGATCCAGACAGGCGAATAGGGATAGCAATCAGCCCCAGCATTTT.